This entry describes one TCR beta chain. In the authors' workflow: Cell counts per sample came from amplifying reference gene primers. Repertoires were generated with immunoSEQ multiplex PCR, while TCRdb's copy carries only in-frame clones and drops some. V and J calls and clone size come straight from that table; D and trimming were deduced from the DNA. This repertoire shows 130,000 to 150,000 clones, roughly 87% found once; its top ten account for 4%. The record originates from a study of blood T cell repertoires in COVID-19. Background on the study: Samples came from the United States, Italy and Spain, spanning acute and convalescent COVID-19.

This CDR3 spans 16 amino acids. Germline V gene data show CDR1 as SGHRS and CDR2 as YFSETQ. V was pared by 0 bases and J by 4 bases, with 9 bases of the junction left unmatched. The receptor was isolated from a woman in her thirties or forties who had been exposed to COVID-19. The specimen sequenced was PBMCs or T cells enriched from blood (not recorded which). V and J are TRBV5-1 and TRBJ1-1, with TRBD1 matching over 7 bases. In nucleotides, the CDR3 is TGCGCCAGCAGCTTGGCGACAGGGTCAGGGAGCACTGAAGCTTTCTTT. It specifies CASSLATGSGSTEAFF.